Here is one TCR beta chain with its context. The record originates from a study of blood T cell repertoires in COVID-19. Enrollees, about 18 to 89 years old, lived in 24 US areas. Each participant's cohort was designated according to participant-reported clinical history. In the authors' workflow: Scientists estimated how many nucleated cells there were by amplifying reference gene primers. Only in-frame clones appear in the TCRdb table, and some are missing; sequencing was by immunoSEQ multiplex PCR. V and J calls plus clone size are reproduced from that table; the DNA served to infer D and trimming. The table includes some 340,000 clones, roughly 87% detected once. The germline gives CDR1 SGHNT, CDR2 YENEEA. The CDR3 length is 12 residues. V gave up 1 base and J gave up 8 bases, with 8 bases separating them.

The source is a woman between 45 and 65 years old who had recovered from COVID-19. The chain combines TRBV11-3 with TRBJ1-2; D remains unclear. The source material was PBMCs or T cells enriched from blood (not recorded which). CDR3 amino acids: CASSLGGSGYTF. In DNA form, the CDR3 reads TGTGCCAGCAGCTTAGGTGGGAGCGGCTACACCTTC.